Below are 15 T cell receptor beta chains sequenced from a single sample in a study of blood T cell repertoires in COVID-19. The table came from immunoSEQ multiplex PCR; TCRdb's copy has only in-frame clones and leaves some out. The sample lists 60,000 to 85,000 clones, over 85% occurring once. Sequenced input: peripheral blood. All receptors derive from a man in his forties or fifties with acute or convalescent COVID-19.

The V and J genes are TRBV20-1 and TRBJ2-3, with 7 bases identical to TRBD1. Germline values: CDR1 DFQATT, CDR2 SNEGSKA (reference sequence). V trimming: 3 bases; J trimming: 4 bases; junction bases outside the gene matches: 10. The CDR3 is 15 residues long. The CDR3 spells CSASRADRHADTQYF. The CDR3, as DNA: TGCAGTGCTAGTAGGGCGGACAGGCATGCAGATACGCAGTATTTT.

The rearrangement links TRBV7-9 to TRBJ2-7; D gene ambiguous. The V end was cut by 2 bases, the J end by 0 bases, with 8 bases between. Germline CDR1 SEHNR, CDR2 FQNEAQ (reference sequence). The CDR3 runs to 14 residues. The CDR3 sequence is CASSLSISSYEQYF. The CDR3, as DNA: TGTGCCAGCAGCTTATCGATTAGCTCCTACGAGCAGTACTTC.

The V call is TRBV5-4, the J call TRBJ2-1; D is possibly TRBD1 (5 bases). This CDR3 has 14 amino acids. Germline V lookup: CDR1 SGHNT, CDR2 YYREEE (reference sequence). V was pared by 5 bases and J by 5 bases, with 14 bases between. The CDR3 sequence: CASSRRGKNNEQFF. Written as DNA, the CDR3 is TGTGCCAGCAGTCGTAGGGGCAAAAACAATGAGCAGTTCTTC.

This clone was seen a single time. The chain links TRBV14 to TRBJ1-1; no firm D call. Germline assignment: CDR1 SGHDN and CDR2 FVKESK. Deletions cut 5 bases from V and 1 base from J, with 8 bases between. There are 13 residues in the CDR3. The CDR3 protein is CASSKYRNTEAFF. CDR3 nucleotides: TGTGCCAGCAGCAAATACAGGAACACTGAAGCTTTCTTT.

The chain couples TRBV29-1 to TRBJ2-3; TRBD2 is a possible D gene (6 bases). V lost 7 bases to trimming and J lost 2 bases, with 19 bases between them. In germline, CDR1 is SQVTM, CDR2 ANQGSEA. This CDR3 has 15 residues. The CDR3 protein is CSAEGRADSTDTQYF. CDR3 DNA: TGCAGCGCGGAGGGCAGGGCCGACTCCACAGATACGCAGTATTTT.

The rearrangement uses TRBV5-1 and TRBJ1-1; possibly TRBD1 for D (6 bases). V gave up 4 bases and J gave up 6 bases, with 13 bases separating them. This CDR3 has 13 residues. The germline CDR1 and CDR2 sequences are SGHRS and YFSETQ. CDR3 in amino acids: CASSPRDTAEAFF. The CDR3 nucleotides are TGCGCCAGCAGCCCTAGGGACACCGCTGAAGCTTTCTTT.

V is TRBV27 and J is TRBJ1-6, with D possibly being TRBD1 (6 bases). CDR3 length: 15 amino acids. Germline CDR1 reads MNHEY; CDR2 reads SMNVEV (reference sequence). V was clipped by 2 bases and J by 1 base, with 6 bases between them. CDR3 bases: TGTGCCAGCAGTTTACAGGGGTCCTATAATTCACCCCTCCACTTT. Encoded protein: CASSLQGSYNSPLHF.

In nucleotides, the CDR3 is TGTGCCAGCTCCCAGCGGGGGGCAACTAATGAAAAACTGTTTTTT. Translation gives CASSQRGATNEKLFF. The V and J genes are TRBV18 and TRBJ1-4, with a tentative D call TRBD1 (5 bases). Germline-derived CDR1 and CDR2 are KGHSH and LQKENI. The CDR3 sequence is 15 residues long. Deletions cut 6 bases from V and 0 bases from J, with 11 bases between.

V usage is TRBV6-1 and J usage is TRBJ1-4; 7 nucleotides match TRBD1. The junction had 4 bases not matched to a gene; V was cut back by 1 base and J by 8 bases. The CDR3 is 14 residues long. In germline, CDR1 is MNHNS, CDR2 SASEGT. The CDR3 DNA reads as TGTGCCAGCAGTGAAGGGAGCAGGGGGGAAAAACTGTTTTTT. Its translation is CASSEGSRGEKLFF.

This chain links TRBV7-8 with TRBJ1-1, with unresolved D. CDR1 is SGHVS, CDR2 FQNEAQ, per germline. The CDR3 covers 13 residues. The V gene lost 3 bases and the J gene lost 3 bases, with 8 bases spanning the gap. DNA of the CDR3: TGTGCCAGCAGCTTCCAGGAACACACTGAAGCTTTCTTT. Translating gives CASSFQEHTEAFF.

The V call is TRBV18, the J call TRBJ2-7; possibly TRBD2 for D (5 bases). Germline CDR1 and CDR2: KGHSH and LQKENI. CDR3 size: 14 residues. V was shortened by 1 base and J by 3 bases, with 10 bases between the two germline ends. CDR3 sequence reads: CASSPQSEVYEQYF. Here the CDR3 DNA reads TGTGCCAGCTCACCACAATCGGAGGTCTACGAGCAGTACTTC.

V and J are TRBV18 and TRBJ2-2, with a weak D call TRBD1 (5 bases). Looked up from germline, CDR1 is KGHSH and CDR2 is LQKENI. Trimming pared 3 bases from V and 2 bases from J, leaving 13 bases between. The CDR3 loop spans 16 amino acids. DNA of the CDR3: TGTGCCAGCTCACCCCAGGCAGGGCCAAACACCGGGGAGCTGTTTTTT. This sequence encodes CASSPQAGPNTGELFF.

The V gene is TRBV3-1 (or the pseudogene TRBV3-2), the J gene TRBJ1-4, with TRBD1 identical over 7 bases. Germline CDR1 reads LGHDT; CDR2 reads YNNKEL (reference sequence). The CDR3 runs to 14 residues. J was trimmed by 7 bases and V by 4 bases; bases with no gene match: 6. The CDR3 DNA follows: TGTGCCAGCAGCCTCGGGACAGCAGGTGAAAAACTGTTTTTT. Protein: CASSLGTAGEKLFF.

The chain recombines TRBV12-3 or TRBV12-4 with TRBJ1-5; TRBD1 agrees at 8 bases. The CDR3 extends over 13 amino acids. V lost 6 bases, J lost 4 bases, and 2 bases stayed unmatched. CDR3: CASSRTGNQPQHF. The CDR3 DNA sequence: TGTGCCAGCAGCCGGACAGGGAATCAGCCCCAGCATTTT.

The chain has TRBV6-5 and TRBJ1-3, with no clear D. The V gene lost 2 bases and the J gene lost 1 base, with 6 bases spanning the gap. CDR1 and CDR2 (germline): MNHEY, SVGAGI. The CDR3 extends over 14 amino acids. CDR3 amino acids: CASSYGRSGNTIYF. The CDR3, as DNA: TGTGCCAGCAGTTACGGGAGATCTGGAAACACCATATATTTT.